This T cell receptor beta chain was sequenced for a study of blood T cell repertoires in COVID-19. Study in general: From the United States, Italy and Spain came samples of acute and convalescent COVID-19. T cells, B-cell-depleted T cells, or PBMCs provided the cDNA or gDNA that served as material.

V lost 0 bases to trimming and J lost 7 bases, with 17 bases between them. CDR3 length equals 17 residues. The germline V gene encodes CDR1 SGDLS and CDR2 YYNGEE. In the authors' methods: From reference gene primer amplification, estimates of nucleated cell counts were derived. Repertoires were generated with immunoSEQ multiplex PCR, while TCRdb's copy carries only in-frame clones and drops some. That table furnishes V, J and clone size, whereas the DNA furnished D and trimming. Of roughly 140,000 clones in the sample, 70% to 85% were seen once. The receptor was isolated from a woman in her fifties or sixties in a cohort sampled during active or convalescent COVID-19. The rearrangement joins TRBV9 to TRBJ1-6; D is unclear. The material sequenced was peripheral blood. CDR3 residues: CASSVGPFGGSNSPLHF. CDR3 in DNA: TGTGCCAGCAGCGTAGGCCCCTTTGGAGGTTCCAATTCACCCCTCCACTTT.